This T cell receptor (beta chain) came from a study of T cells in Graves' hyperthyroidism and ophthalmopathy. General study findings and limits: Blood also showed most of the thyroid clonotypes that were expanded above 0.001. Ophthalmopathy was model-predicted a median about six months pre-onset.

Regarding this clonotype: Its specificity is not known.

A patient was excluded if there was uncontrolled infection, other autoimmune disease, pregnancy or lactation. The CDR3 loop spans 12 amino acids. Trimming took off 7 bases at V and 7 bases at J, with 14 bases between the two ends. Germline V lookup: CDR1 SGHRS, CDR2 YFSETQ. TCR beta CDR3 regions were amplified from RNA. The primer set for the first-round RT-PCR of the TCR CDR3 was HTBI. TCRdb used MiXCR to reprocess the multiplex PCR reads, holding one entry per CDR3 protein. The sample lists approximately 530,000 distinct CDR3 sequences; roughly 21% were seen once. Sequenced input: blood. The gene calls are TRBV5-1 and TRBJ1-2, with unresolved D. The origin of this receptor is a man aged 35-49 years with Graves' ophthalmopathy. The CDR3, as DNA: TGCGCCAGCGAAGATCCTCGGCGTGGCTACACCTTC. Its protein product is CASEDPRRGYTF. The whole variable domain, remainder taken from reference TRBV5-1 and TRBJ1-2, is KAGVTQTPRYLIKTRGQQVTLSCSPISGHRSVSWYQQTPGQGLQFLFEYFSETQRNKGNFPGRFSGRQFSNSRSEMNVSTLELGDSALYLCASEDPRRGYTFGSGTRLTVV.